This paragraph reports one TCR beta chain. Its antigen is currently not known. No per-base quality is available; no much larger clone lies one base away. The data derive from a study of cytomegalovirus exposure and HLA in healthy donors (dated by TCRdb to about 2017). Turning to the overall study: An earlier analysis of under 600 of the donors reported 250 to 300 Gb of sequence data and roughly 110 million unique TCR beta sequences from about 200 million T cells. Across around 400 genotyped donors of the cohort, an average of about 240,000 unique TCR beta nucleotide sequences per donor were sequenced, and roughly 20% of those sequences were non-productive. The study was designed to test whether signatures of past pathogen exposure could be identified by cataloging public T cell receptors. In a later genetic analysis, genome-wide SNP genotypes for about three fifths of the roughly 670 donors were used, and that subset was treated as a discovery cohort. To predict cytomegalovirus infection status, the study combined high-throughput TCR immunosequencing, statistical association of individual TCRs with disease status, and machine learning. In an earlier analysis of roughly 540 of the donors, high-throughput TCR beta sequencing was used to judge whether each TCR beta V gene segment behaved as functional or pseudogenic. In a later analysis, previously published TCR beta repertoires from 666 donors were re-analyzed and high-resolution HLA genotyping was added so that TCR occurrence patterns could be studied. Donor age, sex, ethnicity and CMV serostatus were compiled alongside the repertoire data. An early release that covered several hundred HLA-typed donors contained about 300 gigabases of sequencing data and tens of millions of unique TCR sequences. The T cell repertoires of around 730 subjects were profiled by immunosequencing and related to cytomegalovirus serostatus. Class I and class II HLA loci were covered by the typing at four-digit resolution. Roughly five DR-DQ haplotypes were handled as single units for association and clustering because linkage in the cohort was strong. Typing coverage varied by locus: roughly 629-640 donors for A, B, C, DRB1 and DQB1; about 520 for DQA1; around 610 for DPA1; 450 to 480 for DPB1. Besides the first cohort of roughly 640 subjects, a separate validation cohort made up of some 110 different subjects was used. Rather than drawing on any new phenotypic data, the later analysis identified candidate immune exposures from TCR beta sequences and the way those sequences occurred across donors. Every repertoire in the discovery cohort had been generated on one and the same sequencing platform. The genetic ancestry cluster associated with self-reported Caucasian donors included over 65% of the 398 genotyped donors.

Receptor libraries were prepared by the immunoSEQ multiplex PCR assay. For the multiplex PCR, a mixture combining 60 forward primers for TCR Vbeta segments and 13 reverse primers for TCR Jbeta segments was used. The CDR3 region of rearranged TCR beta genes was amplified from genomic DNA with a multiplex PCR assay. The amplified TCR beta libraries were sequenced on the Illumina HiSeq System as 87-base-pair reads. In the paper's pipeline: In a later analysis, 80 million or so unique TCR beta chains were counted across the roughly 610 repertoires, and approximately 11 million of these chains were shared by at least two donors. Raw reads were error-corrected and collapsed into unique sequences with a nearest-neighbor algorithm that merged closely related sequences to remove PCR and sequencing errors. CDR3 sequences were aligned to IMGT reference sequences to assign V, D and J gene segments. For a sequence to be retained, a match of at least six nucleotides to both a V gene segment and a J gene segment was required. Rearrangements were called productive when the CDR3 lacked stop codons and stayed in frame with V and J; all others were non-productive. Following IMGT convention, CDR3 was defined as the stretch from the second conserved V-encoded cysteine to the conserved J-encoded phenylalanine. Sequences without an unambiguous match to a single V gene segment were excluded from the earlier analysis of several hundred of the donors. In an earlier analysis of 500 to 750 of the donors, V segments were called functional above 56.7% productive rearrangements and were called segregating when the between-donor standard deviation exceeded 5%. To diagnose cytomegalovirus status from the catalog of TCR beta chain sequences, a statistical classification framework was built. V and J gene assignment, in a later analysis, came from comparing TCR nucleotide sequences with IMGT/GENE-DB human TR gene sequences. The TCRdist pipeline was used in a later analysis to assign CDR3 sequences and most-parsimonious VDJ recombination scenarios. In a later analysis, each TCR beta chain was defined by its CDR3 amino acid sequence together with its V-gene family, and reads without a unique V-gene family were excluded. In a later analysis, around 600 highly shared, low-generation-probability nucleotide sequences were removed to address suspected cross-contamination and a sequencing artifact. In a later analysis, a clonal expansion index was calculated for each public chain from normalized within-repertoire ranks of inferred template counts. A later analysis computed generation probabilities with a VDJ recombination model fitted to out-of-frame rearrangements, and checked the results against IGoR. A later analysis scored TCR-TCR, TCR-HLA and TCR-CMV co-occurrence with hypergeometric tests, applying a repertoire-size bias correction to TCR pairs. In a later analysis, false discovery rates were estimated by permuting HLA or CMV assignments 20 times. In a later analysis, co-occurring TCRs were grouped using DBSCAN, and TCRdist sequence similarity was added for clustering within HLA-allele-positive subsets. Repertoires with fewer than 30,000 or more than 120,000 public chains, plus five repertoires with anomalous nucleotide sharing, were excluded from co-occurrence clustering. In TCRdb, the immuneACCESS table is reduced to in-frame sequences with V and J assigned. These tables do not hold every clone; where another copy was compared, an unresolved V gene accounts for under half, and the others remain unexplained. The V and J calls and clone size are taken from that table; D and trimming were inferred from the DNA. Present in this sample are more than 70,000 clones, approximately 70% of which were seen just once. 9.7% of the sample belongs to the ten largest clones.

The cohort comprised more than 550 healthy bone marrow donors. All cohort members were sampled while nominally healthy, although unrecorded immune exposures were likely present. The donor was CMV seropositive and belonged to the group of 250 to 300 seropositive cohort members. A peripheral blood sample was collected from each donor, and TCR beta sequencing was performed on peripheral blood mononuclear cells. The Qiagen DNeasy Blood Extraction Kit was used to extract genomic DNA from the blood cell samples. Paper-wide results and their limitations: V-gene and J-gene trimming of TCR beta chains was associated with a missense DCLRE1C variant in a later genetic analysis, and the association was replicated in an independent cohort. CMV serostatus was the only immune exposure information available for the cohort. A cluster of highly shared sequence variants was judged likely to represent a technical artifact of the sequencing pipeline. Most CMV-associated TCR beta chains appeared to be HLA-restricted in a later analysis, and the HLA associations seemed to be driven largely by CMV exposure. A later analysis found that TCR association rates varied across HLA loci, with DRB1 alleles showing the most associated TCRs and HLA-C alleles the fewest. Because counts were too low, more than 15 rarely observed V segments, including chromosome 9 orphons, were left out of the earlier analysis of over 550 of the donors. Correlated functional status among segregating V segments might reflect linkage disequilibrium, but an unknown experimental factor could not be ruled out. This cohort had only TCR beta chains sequenced, and the lack of alpha or paired-chain data limited which features could be detected. A further reported finding was that TCR beta sequences accurately predicted the HLA-A and HLA-B alleles for most subjects in the first cohort. When HLA alleles, especially DR and DQ, strongly co-occurred, TCR associations were difficult to assign to individual alleles. In both the original and validation cohorts, the classifier was reported to diagnose cytomegalovirus status with high specificity and sensitivity. Sequencing depth was assumed to be roughly uniform across donors in the presence/absence analyses, though that assumption may not hold. An earlier analysis of roughly 570 of the donors showed that most TCR beta V segments appeared in productive rearrangements either about 90% or about 30% of the time, which broadly matched IMGT annotations. Some IMGT-functional V segments, including TRBV6-2 and TRBV6-3, could not be distinguished by the 87-base-pair reads and were therefore excluded. It was suggested by the authors that the approach could potentially be generalized to other disease states and immunological phenotypes. HLA typing was unavailable for some donors at each locus, so association tests used only the typed subset. A few of the identified cytomegalovirus-associated TCR beta chains were confirmed in vitro to be specific for cytomegalovirus antigens. Most TCR sequences were observed very rarely across donors, whereas some public TCRs were present in many individuals. A later genetic analysis reported fewer N-insertions in productive TCRs among donors in an Asian-associated ancestry cluster than the roughly 700-donor mean. A later analysis reported that several top co-occurrence clusters appeared linked to parvovirus B19, influenza, CMV and Epstein-Barr virus. A later analysis associated roughly 17,000 TCR beta sequences with specific HLA alleles at a false discovery rate of 0.05. A total of about 150 TCR beta chains were listed by the study as associated with cytomegalovirus. In a later analysis, HLA-associated TCR beta chains showed more clonal expansion and lower generation probabilities than non-associated chains that were equally common.

Per the germline V gene (reference sequence), SEHNR is the CDR1 and FQNEAQ is the CDR2. V sheds 4 bases and J sheds 2 bases, leaving 12 bases between their ends. From the cysteine through the phenylalanine, the CDR3 covers 14 amino acids. The sequence is cut down to CDR3 DNA, 42 bases in frame from base 1. The sequence was obtained from a woman aged 45-59 years in good health and CMV-seropositive. What was sequenced was PBMCs. The V gene is TRBV7-9 and the J gene is TRBJ2-7; the D region possibly corresponds to TRBD2 (6 bases align). The CDR3 protein: CASSYTGLPYEQYF. The DNA is TGTGCCAGCAGCTACACGGGACTCCCCTACGAGCAGTACTTC.